The TCR beta chain described here comes from a study of blood T cell repertoires in COVID-19. Study context: In each case, the material was cDNA or gDNA derived from T cells, B-cell-depleted T cells, or PBMCs.

The CDR3 contains 13 residues. V was clipped by 5 bases and J by 4 bases, with 11 bases between them. Germline CDR1 and CDR2: SGHTA and FQGNSA. Generated by immunoSEQ multiplex PCR, the TCRdb table keeps only in-frame clones and is missing some. The repertoire consists of 200,000 to 250,000 clones, with around 83% occurring once and the leading ten covering 1.3%. This receptor was obtained from a middle-aged woman with acute COVID-19. The chain links TRBV7-2 to TRBJ1-1, with no clear D. Sequencing was done on a sample of PBMCs or T cells enriched from blood (not recorded which). The CDR3: CASSISRGTEAFF. The DNA for the CDR3 is TGTGCCAGCAGCATAAGCCGGGGCACTGAAGCTTTCTTT. The full variable domain, in which reference TRBV7-2 and TRBJ1-1 provide the parts outside the CDR3, is GAGVSQSPSNKVTEKGKDVELRCDPISGHTALYWYRQSLGQGLEFLIYFQGNSAPDKSGLPSDRFSAERTGGSVSTLTIQRTQQEDSAVYLCASSISRGTEAFFGQGTRLTVV.